Listed below are T cell receptor beta chains from one sample, sequenced in a study of T cell repertoires in ileal Crohn's disease. TCRdb's copy holds only in-frame clones and misses some; the assay was immunoSEQ multiplex PCR. The sample yields fewer than 18,000 clones, 80% seen once. The sample consisted of ileal tissue. The receptor set was obtained from an adult with Crohn's disease. Each CDR3 is given with its conserved first and last residue. D genes are given only for firm matches. The size entry is marked missing in some rows and otherwise reads once, few, many or a size class.

D gene	clone size	V gene	J gene	CDR3 DNA	CDR3 protein
.	.	TRBV29-1	TRBJ2-3	TGCAGCGTTGAGCGGAGCTCTAGCACAGATACGCAGTATTTT	CSVERSSSTDTQYF
TRBD1	.	TRBV4-1	TRBJ2-3	TGCGCCAGCAGCCAAGCGGGACAGGGGGTTCAAGATACGCAGTATTTT	CASSQAGQGVQDTQYF
.	few	TRBV28	TRBJ2-4	TGTGCCAGCAGTGCCGGACAAACTCCAGTGGACATTCAGTACTTC	CASSAGQTPVDIQYF
.	.	TRBV29-1	TRBJ2-2	TGCAGCGTTGAATCAGGGTCGAACACCGGGGAGCTGTTTTTT	CSVESGSNTGELFF
.	.	TRBV5-1	TRBJ1-3	TGCGCCAGCAGCTTGGGCCACGGTGCTGGAAACACCATATATTTT	CASSLGHGAGNTIYF
.	few	TRBV6-5	TRBJ1-5	TGTGCCAGCAGTTACTCTCGGAGCCATAGCAATCAGCCCCAGCATTTT	CASSYSRSHSNQPQHF
.	.	TRBV6-6	TRBJ1-2	TGTGCCAGCAGTTACTCGACTGGAGGCTATGGCTACACCTTC	CASSYSTGGYGYTF
.	.	TRBV9	TRBJ1-3	TGTGCCAGCAGCGTAGATCAGGGCTCTGGAAACACCATATATTTT	CASSVDQGSGNTIYF
TRBD1	.	TRBV2	TRBJ1-1	TGTGCCAGCAGGCTCGGGACAGAGACTGAAGCTTTCTTT	CASRLGTETEAFF
.	few	TRBV5-4	TRBJ2-3	TGTGCCAGCAGCAAGGAGACAGGCACAGATACGCAGTATTTT	CASSKETGTDTQYF
TRBD1	.	TRBV7-2	TRBJ1-4	TGTGCCAGCAGGAGACAGGGGACAACTAATGAAAAACTGTTTTTT	CASRRQGTTNEKLFF
TRBD2	.	TRBV4-1	TRBJ2-7	TGCGCCAGCAGCCAAGGTTTATGGAGCGGGGGGAGGGAGCAGTACTTC	CASSQGLWSGGREQYF
.	.	TRBV30	TRBJ1-6	TGTGCCTCAAAATCGGACACGCATTCACCCCTCCACTTT	CASKSDTHSPLHF
TRBD2	.	TRBV19	TRBJ2-7	TGTGCCAGTAGTCGTTCACTAGCGGGGGACAACGAGCAGTACTTC	CASSRSLAGDNEQYF
TRBD1	once	TRBV5-1	TRBJ2-3	TGCGCCAGCAGCTTCGGGACAGCTAGCACAGATACGCAGTATTTT	CASSFGTASTDTQYF
.	.	TRBV11-3	TRBJ1-1	TGTGCCAGCAGTCCCCTGGCATCCATGAACACTGAAGCTTTCTTT	CASSPLASMNTEAFF
.	.	TRBV2	TRBJ2-4	TGTGCCAGCAGACAGGGCCCCGGCGCGCACATTCAGTACTTC	CASRQGPGAHIQYF
.	.	TRBV7-2	TRBJ1-1	TGTGCCAGCAGCTTAGTACTAGGACAGTTCCTAAACACTGAAGCTTTCTTT	CASSLVLGQFLNTEAFF
TRBD1	.	TRBV18	TRBJ1-2	TGTGCCAGCTCACCCCAGGGGGCAACAGTGGTCTATGGCTACACCTTC	CASSPQGATVVYGYTF
TRBD1	.	TRBV10-3	TRBJ1-1	TGTGCCATCAGTGAGTCGCCGGGACAGGGGGCGCAGAACACTGAAGCTTTCTTT	CAISESPGQGAQNTEAFF
TRBD1	.	TRBV7-9	TRBJ1-4	TGTGCCAGCAGCTCCCCGGGACAGCCCTGGGAACTGTTTTTT	CASSSPGQPWELFF
.	.	TRBV18	TRBJ2-2	TGTGCCAGCTCACAAGGACAGATATGGGGCACCGGGGAGCTGTTTTTT	CASSQGQIWGTGELFF